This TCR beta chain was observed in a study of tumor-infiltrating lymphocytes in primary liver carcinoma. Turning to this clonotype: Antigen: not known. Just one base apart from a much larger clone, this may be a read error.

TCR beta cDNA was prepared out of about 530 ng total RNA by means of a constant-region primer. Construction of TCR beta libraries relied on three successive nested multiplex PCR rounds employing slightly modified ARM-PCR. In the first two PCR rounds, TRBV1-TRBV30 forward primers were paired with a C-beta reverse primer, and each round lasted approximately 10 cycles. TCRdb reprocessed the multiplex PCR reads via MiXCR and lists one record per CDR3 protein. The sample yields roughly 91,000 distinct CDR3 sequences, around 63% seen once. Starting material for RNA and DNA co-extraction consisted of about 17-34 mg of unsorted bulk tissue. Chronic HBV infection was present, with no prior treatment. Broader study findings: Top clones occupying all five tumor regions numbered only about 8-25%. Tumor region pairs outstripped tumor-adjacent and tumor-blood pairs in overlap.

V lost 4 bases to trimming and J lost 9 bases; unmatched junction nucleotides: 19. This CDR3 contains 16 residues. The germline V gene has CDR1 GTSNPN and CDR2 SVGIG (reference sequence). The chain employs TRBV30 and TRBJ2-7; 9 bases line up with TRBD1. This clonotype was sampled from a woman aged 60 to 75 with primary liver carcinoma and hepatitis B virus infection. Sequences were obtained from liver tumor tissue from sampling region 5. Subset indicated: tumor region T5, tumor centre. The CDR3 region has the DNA TGTGCCTGGATGGCGAAATCCGGGACAGGGAATATTGTGCAGTACTTC. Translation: CAWMAKSGTGNIVQYF.